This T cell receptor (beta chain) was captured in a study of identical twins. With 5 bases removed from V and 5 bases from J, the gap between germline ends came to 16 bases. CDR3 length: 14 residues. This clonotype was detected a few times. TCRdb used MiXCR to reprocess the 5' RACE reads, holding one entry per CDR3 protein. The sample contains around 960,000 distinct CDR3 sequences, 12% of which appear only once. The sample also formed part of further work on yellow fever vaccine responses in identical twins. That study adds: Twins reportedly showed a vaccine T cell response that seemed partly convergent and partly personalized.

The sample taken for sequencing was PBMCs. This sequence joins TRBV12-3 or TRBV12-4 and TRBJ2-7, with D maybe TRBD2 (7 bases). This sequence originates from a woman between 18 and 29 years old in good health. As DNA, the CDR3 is TGTGCCAGCAGTAGGGGGGGGCCGGGGGACGAGCAGTACGTC. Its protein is CASSRGGPGDEQYV.